This T cell receptor (beta chain) was identified during a study of neurological immune-mediated disorders. General observations from the study: Phylogenetically, 18 of 34 multiple sclerosis patients' repertoires fell into one related-CDR3 cluster, a possible signature. There was no association between the multiple sclerosis repertoire cluster and any clinical or MRI feature. Multiple sclerosis, the disease with the least TCR clonal expansion, fell below healthy controls, whereas HTLV-1-associated myelopathy showed the most.

The cDNA came from 5'RACE, which used 10-nucleotide random UMIs. From the 5' RACE reads, TCRdb called clonotypes with MiXCR, one entry per CDR3 protein. The top ten clones hold 1.3% of a sample with 120,000 or so distinct CDR3 sequences, 3% to 3.5% of them seen once. This clonotype was recorded at least ten times. The antigen is undetermined. The CDR3 sequence is 15 residues long. J was trimmed by 4 bases and V by 2 bases; bases with no gene match: 6. The genes are TRBV12-3 or TRBV12-4 and TRBJ2-3; 7 nucleotides match TRBD2. The specimen sequenced was PBMCs. The sequence came from a young woman with multiple sclerosis. Here the CDR3 reads CASSLTGGGADTQYF. CDR3 coding DNA: TGTGCCAGCAGTTTAACGGGCGGGGGTGCAGATACGCAGTATTTT.